The present T cell receptor (beta chain) was sequenced within a study of cytomegalovirus exposure and HLA in healthy donors. The study's findings and limits: Most TCR sequences were uncommon, yet certain public TCRs appeared in many donors.

Healthy bone marrow donors made up the cohort. The PCR had 60 Vbeta and 13 Jbeta primers. In the original analysis: It was a later analysis that counted about 80 million unique TCR beta chains, of which roughly 11 million were shared. Using immunoSEQ multiplex PCR, the repertoire was profiled, and TCRdb retains in-frame clones only, with some absent. The D gene and trimming were derived from the DNA, and the V and J assignments and clone size from that table. The sample contains more than 80,000 clones, 65% to 85% of which appear only once. With regard to this clone: Its antigen is not identified.

This TCR derives from a girl aged 2 to 9 in good health and CMV-seropositive. The sequenced sample consisted of PBMCs.

Here the CDR3 reads CASSEVGVPYEQYF. In DNA, the CDR3 is TGTGCCAGCAGTGAAGTAGGGGTACCCTACGAGCAGTACTTC. This rearrangement joins TRBV6-1 to TRBJ2-7; perhaps TRBD1 as D (5 bases). Germline CDR1 is MNHNS and CDR2 is SASEGT. V lost 1 base, J lost 2 bases, and 9 bases lay in between. CDR3 length: 14 residues.